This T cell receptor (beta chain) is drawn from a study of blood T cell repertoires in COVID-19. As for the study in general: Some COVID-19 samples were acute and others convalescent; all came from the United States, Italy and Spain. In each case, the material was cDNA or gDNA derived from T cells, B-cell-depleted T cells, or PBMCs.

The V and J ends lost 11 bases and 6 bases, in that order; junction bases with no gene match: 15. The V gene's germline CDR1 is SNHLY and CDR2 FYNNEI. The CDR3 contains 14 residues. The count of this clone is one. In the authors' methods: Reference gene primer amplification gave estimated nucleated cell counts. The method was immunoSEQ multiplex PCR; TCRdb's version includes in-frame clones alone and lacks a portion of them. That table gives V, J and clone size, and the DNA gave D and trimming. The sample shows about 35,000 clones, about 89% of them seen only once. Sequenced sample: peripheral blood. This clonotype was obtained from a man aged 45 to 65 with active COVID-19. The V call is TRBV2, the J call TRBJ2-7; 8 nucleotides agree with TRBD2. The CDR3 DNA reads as TGTGCCGGTAAAAAGCGGGGGCCCTTCAGCGAGCAGTACTTC. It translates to CAGKKRGPFSEQYF. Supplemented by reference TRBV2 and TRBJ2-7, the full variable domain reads EPEVTQTPSHQVTQMGQEVILRCVPISNHLYFYWYRQILGQKVEFLVSFYNNEISEKSEIFDDQFSVERPDGSNFTLKIRSTKLEDSAMYFCAGKKRGPFSEQYFGPGTRLTVT.